These 4 T cell receptor beta chains came from one sample sequenced in a study of T-cell memory formation after mild COVID-19. TCRdb called the 5' RACE reads again in MiXCR, with one record for every CDR3 protein. This sample carries about 160,000 distinct CDR3 sequences, less than 40% of them seen once, and the ten largest clones take 12%. Sequencing was performed on PBMCs or a T cell subset sorted from them (not recorded which). Receptors originate from an adult woman who had mild COVID-19 (a few samples of this study predate the infection). Cell type and time point are not known.

This clonotype was seen more than once but under ten times. The V and J genes are TRBV5-1 and TRBJ1-4, with 9 bases matching TRBD1. From germline, CDR1 is SGHRS and CDR2 YFSETQ. With V trimmed by 6 bases and J by 7 bases, 7 bases remained unmatched. The length of the CDR3 is 14 residues. The CDR3 sequence: CASKTGTGSEKLFF. CDR3 in DNA: TGCGCCAGCAAGACCGGGACAGGGTCTGAAAAACTGTTTTTT.

V and J are TRBV5-1 and TRBJ1-2; D might be TRBD1 (6 bases). The CDR3 covers 14 residues. Germline V gene data show CDR1 as SGHRS and CDR2 as YFSETQ. Trimming stripped 4 bases from V and 4 bases from J, with 14 bases between. The CDR3 region has the DNA TGCGCCAGCAGCGAGGGGGACGGGACCTATGGCTACACCTTC. Translating it yields CASSEGDGTYGYTF.

In its sample, this clonotype was seen a few times. The genes are TRBV12-3 or TRBV12-4 and TRBJ1-5; 11 nucleotides agree with TRBD1. The CDR3 runs 14 residues. Trimming took 1 base from V and 7 from J; bases not matched to a gene: 0. The CDR3 sequence: CASSLGDRGQPQHF. CDR3 DNA sequence: TGTGCCAGCAGTTTAGGGGACAGGGGGCAGCCCCAGCATTTT.

This clonotype was counted between two and nine times. The CDR3, as DNA: TGTGCCAGCAGCTCCGGACGGGGCACTGAAGCTTTCTTT. Amino acid sequence: CASSSGRGTEAFF. V usage is TRBV9 and J usage is TRBJ1-1, with no clear D. The CDR3 consists of 13 residues. Germline values: CDR1 SGDLS, CDR2 YYNGEE. V lost 4 bases and J 4 bases, leaving 11 bases between the germline ends.